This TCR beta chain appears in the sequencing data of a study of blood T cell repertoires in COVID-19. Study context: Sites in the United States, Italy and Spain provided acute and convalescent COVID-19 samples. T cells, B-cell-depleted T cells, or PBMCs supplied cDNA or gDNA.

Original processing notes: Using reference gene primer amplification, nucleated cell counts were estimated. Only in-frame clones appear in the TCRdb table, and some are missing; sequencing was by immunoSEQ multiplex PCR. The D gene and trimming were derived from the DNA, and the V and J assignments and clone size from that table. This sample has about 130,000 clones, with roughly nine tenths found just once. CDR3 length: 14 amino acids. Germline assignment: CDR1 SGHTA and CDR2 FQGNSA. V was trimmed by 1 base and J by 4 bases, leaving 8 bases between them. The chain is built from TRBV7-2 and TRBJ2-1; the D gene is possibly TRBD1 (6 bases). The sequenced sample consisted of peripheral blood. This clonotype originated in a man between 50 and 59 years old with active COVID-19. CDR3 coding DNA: TGTGCCAGCAGCTTAGTAGGGGGTTACAATGAGCAGTTCTTC. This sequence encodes CASSLVGGYNEQFF.